The entry that follows covers one T cell receptor beta chain sequence. Antigen unknown. Beta-chain TCR cDNA was generated via 5'RACE template switching with UMIs. TCRdb reanalyzed the 5' RACE reads and collapses them to one entry per CDR3 protein, without DNA. The table for this sample gives 440,000 or so distinct CDR3 sequences. The CDR3 is 17 amino acids. Germline loops: CDR1 LGHNA, CDR2 YSLEER. The data are from a study of T cells expressing NK-cell markers. Background on the study: It was from sorted CD3+CD56+NKG2C+, CD3+CD56+NKG2C- and CD3+CD56-NKG2C+ T cells that TCR beta repertoires came. Study conclusions and caveats: Among several donors, these clonotypes also ranked first in the CD3+CD56-NKG2C+ fraction. Top CD8+ clonotypes included the dominant CD3+CD56+NKG2C+ clonotypes in roughly 6 donors.

This sequence was found in a woman between 18 and 69 years old in good health. Sequencing used blood T cells: a sorted CD56 or NKG2C T cell subset, CD4+ or CD8+ T cells, or bulk PBMC T cells (not recorded which). V usage is TRBV4-3 and J usage is TRBJ2-5; as DNA is missing, the TRBD1 call by TCRdb cannot be tested. CDR3 sequence reads: CASSQESRRGAGETQYF.